This T cell receptor beta chain emerged from a study of OX40 agonist ivuxolimab in advanced cancers. Turning to the study itself: Partial responses, seen in three patients, involved one hepatocellular carcinoma and two cutaneous melanomas.

Findings and caveats of the study: CD4+ and CD8+ T cells in blood underwent clonal expansion by week 6 at 0.1 to 3.0 mg/kg.

Some clones are missing from TCRdb's copy, which holds only in-frame ones; the method was immunoSEQ multiplex PCR. The sample has over 9,000 clones; about 66% are singletons. The germline CDR1 and CDR2 sequences are SNHLY and FYNNEI. The CDR3 is made up of 15 amino acids. V lost 6 bases and J 3 bases, leaving 18 bases between the germline ends. Excluded were patients having autoimmune disease history or systemic immunosuppression. The investigators sampled blood at baseline, at cycle 4 day 1, and at cycle 7 day 1. This clone has just a few counts. Its target is not known. The TCR sequence derives from an adult with an advanced solid tumor such as melanoma, head and neck, liver or kidney cancer. This chain joins TRBV2 and TRBJ2-7; the D call may be TRBD1 or TRBD2 (5 bases each). The sequencing used CD4+ or CD8+ T cells sorted from blood, collected in a trial of the OX40 agonist ivuxolimab. The CDR3 is CASRGTGDTYYEQYF. The DNA of the CDR3 is TGTGCCAGCAGGGGGACCGGCGACACCTACTACGAGCAGTACTTC.